Shown below are 14 T cell receptor beta chains from a single sample sequenced in a study of molecular identifiers for immune sequencing clone quantification. In TCRdb, the PCR reads were re-called with MiXCR into one record per CDR3 protein. The sample yields about 640,000 distinct CDR3 sequences, just under 20% seen once. Sequencing input: naive CD8+ T cells from blood, with Jurkat cell RNA spiked in. Specified subset: FACS-sorted CD8+CD4-CCR7+CD45RA+ naive T cells. The receptors shown here come from a human donor in good health. Some libraries in this study had Jurkat cell RNA spiked in.

The V gene is TRBV7-6, the J gene TRBJ2-7; D not certain. This CDR3 has 14 amino acids. The germline gives CDR1 SGHVS, CDR2 FNYEAQ. The ends were cut back, 5 bases at V and 0 bases at J, with 11 bases in the middle. CDR3 DNA: TGTGCCAGCAGCCCCATTAAGGACTCCTACGAGCAGTACTTC. Translated, it gives CASSPIKDSYEQYF. Full variable domain (remainder filled in from reference TRBV7-6 and TRBJ2-7): GAGVSQSPRYKVTKRGQDVALRCDPISGHVSLYWYRQALGQGPEFLTYFNYEAQQDKSGLPNDRFSAERPEGSISTLTIQRTEQRDSAMYRCASSPIKDSYEQYFGPGTRLTVT.

This clonotype was detected ten times or more. V gene TRBV6-1 combines with J gene TRBJ1-1; maybe TRBD1 (6 bases). The CDR3 has 13 amino acids. CDR1 and CDR2 from the germline V gene are MNHNS and SASEGT. V was trimmed by 8 bases and J by 3 bases, leaving 13 bases between them. Here the CDR3 DNA reads TGTGCCAGCCCAAGTCAGGGGCACACTGAAGCTTTCTTT. Translation gives CASPSQGHTEAFF.

This clonotype was seen only once. A much larger clone differs from this one at a single base, so this may be a read error. The genes are TRBV6-5 and TRBJ2-3, with D uncertain. Germline CDR1 MNHEY, CDR2 SVGAGI. The CDR3 length is 15 residues. CDR3 protein: CAGSYSWASTDTQYF. CDR3 nucleotide sequence: TGTGCCGGCAGTTACTCGTGGGCTAGCACAGATACGCAGTATTTT.

This clonotype was counted once. This may be a read error, as it is one base from a much larger clone. The V call is TRBV7-2, the J call TRBJ2-5; D is ambiguous. Germline CDR1 reads SGHTA; CDR2 reads FQGNSA. CDR3 length: 14 amino acids. The CDR3 nucleotides read TGTGCCGGCAGCTCCTCCTCTCCACAAGAGACCCAGTACTTC. This gives the protein CAGSSSSPQETQYF.

This clonotype was seen many times. The chain is built from TRBV27 and TRBJ2-7; possible D gene TRBD1, 6 bases. The V gene lost 3 bases and the J gene lost 1 base, with 13 bases spanning the gap. Germline CDR1 is MNHEY and CDR2 is SMNVEV (reference sequence). The CDR3 extends over 15 amino acids. DNA of the CDR3: TGTGCCAGCAGTTTTCGGCCGGACAGATCCTACGAGCAGTACTTC. Its protein product is CASSFRPDRSYEQYF.

This clonotype was counted at least ten times. This chain links TRBV6-2 or TRBV6-3 with TRBJ2-1; 11 nucleotides line up with TRBD2. The J segment lost 5 bases and the V segment lost 6 bases, leaving 6 bases of the junction unmatched. This CDR3 spans 15 amino acids. CDR1 is MNHEY, CDR2 SVGEGT, per germline. CDR3 DNA sequence: TGTGCCAGCAGACTAGCGGGAGAAGGCGACAATGAGCAGTTCTTC. Translation gives CASRLAGEGDNEQFF.

The chain carries TRBV30 and TRBJ2-1; the D is unclear. The germline gives CDR1 GTSNPN, CDR2 SVGIG (reference sequence). Trimming cost V 5 bases and J 6 bases, with 14 bases left between them. CDR3 length equals 13 residues. CDR3 sequence reads: CAWDQAHVNEQFF. CDR3 in DNA: TGTGCCTGGGACCAGGCCCACGTCAATGAGCAGTTCTTC.

This clonotype was observed a handful of times. The genes are TRBV5-3 and TRBJ2-1; 12 bases agree with TRBD1. TRBV5-3 is an open reading frame, and its role is uncertain. V gave up 8 bases and J gave up 0 bases; unmatched junction bases: 12. The CDR3 extends over 18 amino acids. The CDR3 nucleotides are TGTGCCAGCAGCGCCCGGGACAGGGGGCTGAGCTCCTACAATGAGCAGTTCTTC. Translation: CASSARDRGLSSYNEQFF.

In this sample, this clonotype turned up a few times. This chain joins TRBV19 and TRBJ2-1; 8 positions agree with TRBD1. The germline V gene has CDR1 LNHDA and CDR2 SQIVND (reference sequence). J was trimmed by 3 bases and V by 5 bases; bases with no gene match: 3. This CDR3 spans 14 amino acids. The CDR3 bases are TGTGCCAGTAGTGCCGGACAGGGCTACAATGAGCAGTTCTTC. The encoded protein is CASSAGQGYNEQFF.

There are a few counts of this clonotype. The chain uses TRBV15 and TRBJ2-3; D may be TRBD1 (5 bases). This CDR3 has 16 residues. Germline V gene sequence: CDR1 LNHNV, CDR2 YYDKDF (reference sequence). V was clipped by 4 bases and J by 7 bases, with 21 bases between them. DNA for the CDR3: TGTGCCACCAGCAACTCCCTTTTAGGGGCGTTGAATACGCAGTATTTT. Amino acid sequence: CATSNSLLGALNTQYF.

This clonotype has just one count. A single base separates this from a much larger clone, so it may be a read error. The CDR3 is CASRKRGASTDTQYF. The CDR3 nucleotides read TGTGCCAGCAGAAAAAGGGGGGCCAGCACAGATACGCAGTATTTT. The chain couples TRBV27 to TRBJ2-3; D possibly uses TRBD1 or TRBD2 (6 bases each). The V end lost 6 bases, the J end lost 0 bases, and 13 bases lay between the germline ends. From germline, CDR1 is MNHEY and CDR2 SMNVEV (reference sequence). The CDR3 covers 15 residues.

In its sample, this clonotype was seen a few times. V usage is TRBV9 and J usage is TRBJ2-3; the match to TRBD2 covers 9 bases. CDR1 SGDLS and CDR2 YYNGEE come from the germline V gene. The CDR3 spans 15 residues. The junction had 5 bases not matched to a gene; V was cut back by 3 bases and J by 3 bases. The chain's CDR3 is CASSEAGGQTDTQYF. The CDR3, as DNA: TGTGCCAGCAGCGAGGCGGGAGGGCAAACAGATACGCAGTATTTT.

This clonotype was recorded at least ten times. This rearrangement joins TRBV29-1 to TRBJ1-2; unclear D gene. The CDR3 has 13 residues. Germline V lookup: CDR1 SQVTM, CDR2 ANQGSEA. The V and J ends lost 2 bases and 0 bases respectively, with 7 bases between them. CDR3 amino acids: CSVERGTNYGYTF. The CDR3, as DNA: TGCAGCGTTGAACGGGGTACTAACTATGGCTACACCTTC. Full variable domain (rest looked up from reference TRBV29-1 and TRBJ1-2): SAVISQKPSRDICQRGTSLTIQCQVDSQVTMMFWYRQQPGQSLTLIATANQGSEATYESGFVIDKFPISRPNLTFSTLTVSNMSPEDSSIYLCSVERGTNYGYTFGSGTRLTVV.

This clonotype was found many times. The chain has TRBV6-2 or TRBV6-3 and TRBJ2-4; 10 bases align to TRBD1. CDR3 length: 15 residues. J lost 8 bases, V lost 1 base, and 5 bases had no gene match. Germline V gives CDR1 MNHEY, CDR2 SVGEGT. In DNA, the CDR3 is TGTGCCAGCAGTTACTTTAGACAGGGGGCGGACATTCAGTACTTC. This encodes CASSYFRQGADIQYF.